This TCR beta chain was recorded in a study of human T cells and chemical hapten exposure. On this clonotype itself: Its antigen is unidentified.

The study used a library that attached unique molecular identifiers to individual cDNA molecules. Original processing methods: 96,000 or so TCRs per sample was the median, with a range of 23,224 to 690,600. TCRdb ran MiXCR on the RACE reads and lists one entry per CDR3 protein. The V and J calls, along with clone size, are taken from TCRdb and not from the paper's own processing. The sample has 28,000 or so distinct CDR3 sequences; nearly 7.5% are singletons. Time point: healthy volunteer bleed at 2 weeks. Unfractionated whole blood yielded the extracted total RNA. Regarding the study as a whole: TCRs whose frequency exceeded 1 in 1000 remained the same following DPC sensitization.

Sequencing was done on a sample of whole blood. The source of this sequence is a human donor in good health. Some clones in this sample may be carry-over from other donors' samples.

CDR3 loop: CASSRPRQGYNDYGYTF. The CDR3 region has the DNA TGTGCCAGCAGCCGCCCCCGACAGGGGTATAACGACTATGGCTACACCTTC. The chain employs TRBV5-4 and TRBJ1-2, with TRBD1 identical over 8 bases. Unmatched junction bases numbered 14, after V lost 4 bases and J lost 3 bases. The CDR3 runs to 17 residues. The germline gives CDR1 SGHNT, CDR2 YYREEE (reference sequence). Full variable domain (outside the CDR3, taken from reference TRBV5-4 and TRBJ1-2): ETGVTQSPTHLIKTRGQQVTLRCSSQSGHNTVSWYQQALGQGPQFIFQYYREEENGRGNFPPRFSGLQFPNYSSELNVNALELDDSALYLCASSRPRQGYNDYGYTFGSGTRLTVV.